This TCR beta chain was retrieved from a study of T cell clonality in common variable immunodeficiency. Overall study findings and caveats: Compared with controls, CVID subjects had fewer shared TCRbeta clones.

This clone was seen at least ten times. The antigen is not known. An end of the junction differs from the germline gene, which may be a read error. Control and CVID samples contributed equal amounts of genomic DNA. The protocol was immunoSEQ multiplex PCR, while the TCRdb copy is restricted to in-frame clones and leaves out a portion. The data show about 39,000 clones, with none appearing a single time. Sequenced sample: peripheral blood mononuclear cells. The clonotype was recovered from a person between 18 and 69 years old in good health.

The CDR3: CASSQDASGSGNTIYF. The covered CDR3 bases are TGCGCCAGCAGCCAAGATGCGAGTGGCTCTGGAAACACC. The J gene is TRBJ1-3, the V gene TRBV4-2; no clear D gene. The missing CDR3 end, 3 residues past where the read stops, is filled in from the germline J gene. CDR1 LGHNA and CDR2 YNFKEQ come from the germline V gene. The CDR3 is 16 residues long.